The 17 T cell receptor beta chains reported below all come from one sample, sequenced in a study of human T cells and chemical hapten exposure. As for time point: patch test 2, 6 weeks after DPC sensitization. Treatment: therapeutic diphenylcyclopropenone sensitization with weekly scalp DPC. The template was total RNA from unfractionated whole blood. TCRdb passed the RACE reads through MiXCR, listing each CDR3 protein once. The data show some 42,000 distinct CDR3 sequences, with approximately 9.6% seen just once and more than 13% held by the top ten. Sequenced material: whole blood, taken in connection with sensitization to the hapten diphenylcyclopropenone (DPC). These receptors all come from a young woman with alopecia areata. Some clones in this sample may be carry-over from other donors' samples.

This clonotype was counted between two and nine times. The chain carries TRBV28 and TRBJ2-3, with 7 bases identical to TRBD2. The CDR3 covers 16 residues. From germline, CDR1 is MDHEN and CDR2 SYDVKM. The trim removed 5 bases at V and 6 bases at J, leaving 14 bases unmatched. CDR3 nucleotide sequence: TGTGCCAGCAGTCCTAGTAGCGGGTCCGTTGATGATACGCAGTATTTT. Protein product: CASSPSSGSVDDTQYF.

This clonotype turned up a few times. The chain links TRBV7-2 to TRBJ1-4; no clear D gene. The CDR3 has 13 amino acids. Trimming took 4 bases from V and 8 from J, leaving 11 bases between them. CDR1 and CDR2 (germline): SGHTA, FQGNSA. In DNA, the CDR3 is TGTGCCAGCAGCTCGCGCGTATGGGAAAAACTGTTTTTT. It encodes CASSSRVWEKLFF.

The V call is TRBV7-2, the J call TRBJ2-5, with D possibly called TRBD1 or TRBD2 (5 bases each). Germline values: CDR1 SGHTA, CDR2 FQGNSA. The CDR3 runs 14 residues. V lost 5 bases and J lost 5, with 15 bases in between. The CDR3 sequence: CASSGARGWETQYF. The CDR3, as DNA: TGTGCCAGCAGCGGGGCCCGGGGCTGGGAGACCCAGTACTTC.

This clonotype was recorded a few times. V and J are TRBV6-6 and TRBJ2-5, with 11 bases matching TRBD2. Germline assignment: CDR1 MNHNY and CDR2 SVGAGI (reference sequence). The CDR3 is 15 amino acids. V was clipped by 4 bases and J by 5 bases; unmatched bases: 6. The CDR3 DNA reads TGTGCCAGCAGTTCAACCGGGACTAGCGGTGAGACCCAGTACTTC. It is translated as CASSSTGTSGETQYF.

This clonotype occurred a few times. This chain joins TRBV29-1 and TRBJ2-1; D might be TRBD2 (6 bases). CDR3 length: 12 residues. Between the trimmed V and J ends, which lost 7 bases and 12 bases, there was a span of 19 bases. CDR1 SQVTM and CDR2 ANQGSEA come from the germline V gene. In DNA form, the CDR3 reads TGCAGCGCCTCGGACGGGACTCCCGGGCAGTTCTTC. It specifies CSASDGTPGQFF.

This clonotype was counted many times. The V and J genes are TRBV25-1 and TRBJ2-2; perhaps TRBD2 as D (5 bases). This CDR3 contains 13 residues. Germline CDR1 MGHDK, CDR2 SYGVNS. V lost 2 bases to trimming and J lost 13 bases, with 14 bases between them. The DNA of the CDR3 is TGTGCCAGCAGTGAAGTGGCGGGTCGGTGGCTGTTTTTT. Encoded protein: CASSEVAGRWLFF.

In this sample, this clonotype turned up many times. CDR3 amino acids: CASSLATSLNTGELFF. CDR3 DNA sequence: TGTGCCAGCAGCTTGGCGACAAGCCTGAACACCGGGGAGCTGTTTTTT. The rearrangement joins TRBV5-5 to TRBJ2-2; D gene unclear. Trimming took off 0 bases at V and 1 base at J, with 10 bases between the two ends. This CDR3 contains 16 residues. Germline V gives CDR1 SGHKS, CDR2 YYEKEE (reference sequence).

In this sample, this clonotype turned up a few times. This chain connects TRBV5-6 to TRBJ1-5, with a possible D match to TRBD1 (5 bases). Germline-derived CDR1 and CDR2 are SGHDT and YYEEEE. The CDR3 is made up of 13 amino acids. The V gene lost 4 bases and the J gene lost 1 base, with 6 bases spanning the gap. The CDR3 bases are TGTGCCAGCAGCCGACAGAGCAATCAGCCCCAGCATTTT. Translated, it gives CASSRQSNQPQHF.

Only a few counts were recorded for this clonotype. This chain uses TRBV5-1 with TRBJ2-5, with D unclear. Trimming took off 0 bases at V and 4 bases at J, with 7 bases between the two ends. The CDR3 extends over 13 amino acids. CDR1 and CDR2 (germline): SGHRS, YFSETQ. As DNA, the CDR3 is TGCGCCAGCAGCTTGGAAATGGGAGAGACCCAGTACTTC. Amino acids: CASSLEMGETQYF.

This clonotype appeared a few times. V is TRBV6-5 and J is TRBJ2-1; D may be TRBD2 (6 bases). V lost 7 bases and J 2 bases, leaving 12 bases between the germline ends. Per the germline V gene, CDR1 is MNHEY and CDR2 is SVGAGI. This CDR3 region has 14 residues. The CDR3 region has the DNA TGTGCCAGCAACGAAGGAGGGCCCTACAATGAGCAGTTCTTC. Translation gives CASNEGGPYNEQFF.

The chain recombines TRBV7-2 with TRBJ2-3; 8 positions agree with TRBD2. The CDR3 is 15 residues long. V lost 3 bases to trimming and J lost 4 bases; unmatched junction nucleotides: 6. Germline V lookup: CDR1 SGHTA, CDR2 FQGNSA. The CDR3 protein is CASSLGLVLADTQYF. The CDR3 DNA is TGTGCCAGCAGCTTGGGACTAGTGTTAGCAGATACGCAGTATTTT.

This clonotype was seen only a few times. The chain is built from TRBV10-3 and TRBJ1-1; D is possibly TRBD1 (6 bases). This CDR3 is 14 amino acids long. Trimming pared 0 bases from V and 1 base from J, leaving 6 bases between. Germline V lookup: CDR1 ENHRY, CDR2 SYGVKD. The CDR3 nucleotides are TGTGCCATCAGTGAGTCGACAGGGAACACTGAAGCTTTCTTT. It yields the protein CAISESTGNTEAFF.

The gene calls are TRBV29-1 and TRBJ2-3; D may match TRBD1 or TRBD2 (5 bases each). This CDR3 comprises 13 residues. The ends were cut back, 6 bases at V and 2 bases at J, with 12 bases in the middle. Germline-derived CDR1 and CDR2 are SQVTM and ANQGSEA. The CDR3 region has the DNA TGCAGCGTGCGAGGGGCAGCCACAGATACGCAGTATTTT. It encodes CSVRGAATDTQYF.

CDR3 amino acids: CASSLARDGYTF. DNA for the CDR3: TGTGCCAGCAGTTTAGCCAGGGACGGCTACACCTTC. The chain couples TRBV28 to TRBJ1-2; D perhaps matches TRBD1 (5 bases). CDR3 length equals 12 residues. The ends were cut back, 2 bases at V and 8 bases at J, with 9 bases in the middle. CDR1 is MDHEN and CDR2 is SYDVKM in the germline V gene.

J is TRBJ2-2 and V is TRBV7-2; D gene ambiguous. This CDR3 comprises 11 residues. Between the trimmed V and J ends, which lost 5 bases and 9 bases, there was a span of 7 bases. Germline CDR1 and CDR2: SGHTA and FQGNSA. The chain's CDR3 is CASSLNRELFF. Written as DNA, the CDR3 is TGTGCCAGCAGCCTAAACCGGGAGCTGTTTTTT.

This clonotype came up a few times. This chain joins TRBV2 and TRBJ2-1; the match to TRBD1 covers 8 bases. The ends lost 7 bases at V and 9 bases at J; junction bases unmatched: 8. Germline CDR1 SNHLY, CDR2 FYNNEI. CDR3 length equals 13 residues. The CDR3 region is CASTSTGAGEQFF. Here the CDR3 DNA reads TGTGCCAGCACCTCGACAGGGGCCGGTGAGCAGTTCTTC.

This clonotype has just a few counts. The CDR3 loop is CASSLGDGGGYNEQFF. CDR3 DNA: TGCGCCAGCAGCTTGGGAGACGGGGGAGGCTACAATGAGCAGTTCTTC. The chain couples TRBV5-1 to TRBJ2-1; TRBD2 is a possible D gene (6 bases). This CDR3 region has 16 residues. Trimming removed 0 bases from V and 3 bases from J, with 13 bases in between. CDR1 and CDR2 from the germline V gene are SGHRS and YFSETQ.